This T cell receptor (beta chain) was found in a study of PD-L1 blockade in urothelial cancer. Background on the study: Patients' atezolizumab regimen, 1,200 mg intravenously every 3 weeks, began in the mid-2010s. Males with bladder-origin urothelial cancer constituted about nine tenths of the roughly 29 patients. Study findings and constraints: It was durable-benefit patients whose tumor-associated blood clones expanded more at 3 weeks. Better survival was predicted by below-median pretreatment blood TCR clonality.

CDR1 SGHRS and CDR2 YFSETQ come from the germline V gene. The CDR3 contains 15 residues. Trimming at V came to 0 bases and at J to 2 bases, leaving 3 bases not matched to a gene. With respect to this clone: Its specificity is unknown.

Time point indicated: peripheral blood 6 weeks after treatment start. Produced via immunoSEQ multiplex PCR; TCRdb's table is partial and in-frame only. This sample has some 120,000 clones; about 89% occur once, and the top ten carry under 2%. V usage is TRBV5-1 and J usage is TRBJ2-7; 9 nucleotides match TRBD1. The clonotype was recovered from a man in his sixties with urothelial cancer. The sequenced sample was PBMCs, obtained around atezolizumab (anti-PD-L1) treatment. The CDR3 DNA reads TGCGCCAGCAGCTTGGAGGGACAGGGAACCTACGAGCAGTACTTC. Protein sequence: CASSLEGQGTYEQYF.